Listed here are 23 T cell receptor beta chains from one sample, sequenced in a study of Graves' ophthalmopathy and Graves' hyperthyroidism. RNA transcripts yielded amplified TCR beta CDR3 regions. A first-round RT-PCR used HTBI primers, followed by a second-round multiplex PCR. MiXCR, run by TCRdb on the multiplex PCR reads, gives a single entry per CDR3 protein. The sample has 650,000 to 900,000 distinct CDR3 sequences; 40% are singletons. The sample comprised peripheral blood. All receptors come from an adult man with Graves' ophthalmopathy.

The chain has TRBV7-9 and TRBJ1-5; 8 bases map to TRBD1. Germline loops: CDR1 SEHNR, CDR2 FQNEAQ (reference sequence). There are 14 residues in the CDR3. Trimming cost V 5 bases and J 6 bases; bases outside gene matches: 6. The CDR3 loop is CASSLTGVGQPQHF. In nucleotides, the CDR3 is TGTGCCAGCAGCCTGACAGGGGTTGGTCAGCCCCAGCATTTT.

The gene calls are TRBV6-2 or TRBV6-3 and TRBJ1-2; 8 bases match TRBD1. The V segment lost 7 bases and the J segment 3 bases; nucleotides outside the gene matches: 10. Germline CDR1 is MNHEY and CDR2 is SVGEGT. The CDR3 has 15 amino acids. The CDR3 spells CASTTTGGRYYGYTF. The CDR3 nucleotides are TGTGCCAGCACCACAACAGGGGGACGTTACTATGGCTACACCTTC.

At least ten counts were recorded for this clonotype. The chain couples TRBV7-9 to TRBJ2-7, with D perhaps TRBD1 (7 bases). CDR3 size: 15 residues. Germline assignment: CDR1 SEHNR and CDR2 FQNEAQ (reference sequence). V was shortened by 8 bases and J by 4 bases, with 21 bases between the two germline ends. The CDR3 sequence: CASRDSQIRGYEQYF. The CDR3 DNA sequence: TGTGCCAGCCGGGACAGCCAGATTCGGGGGTACGAGCAGTACTTC.

This clonotype was detected only a few times. The rearrangement joins TRBV16 to TRBJ1-1; no definite D call. The CDR3 loop spans 14 amino acids. The germline V gene encodes CDR1 KGHSY and CDR2 FQNENV. V dropped 4 bases and J dropped 4 bases, with 13 bases sitting between them. This CDR3 is CASSPQVGSTEAFF. The CDR3 DNA is TGTGCCAGCAGCCCCCAGGTGGGGAGCACTGAAGCTTTCTTT.

In the case of this clonotype: Its ends do not fully match the called genes, so a read error is possible. The chain uses TRBV10-2 and TRBJ1-5, with 9 bases aligning to TRBD1. This CDR3 is 13 amino acids long. Germline loops: CDR1 WSHSY, CDR2 SAAADI. The CDR3 region is CASSDRGATYEHF. CDR3 DNA sequence: TGTGCCAGCAGTGACAGGGGGGCAACCTACGAGCATTTT.

This chain joins TRBV10-3 and TRBJ2-3; the match to TRBD2 covers 10 bases. Germline assignment: CDR1 ENHRY and CDR2 SYGVKD. There are 15 residues in the CDR3. V trimming: 2 bases; J trimming: 1 base; junction bases outside the gene matches: 0. CDR3 in DNA: TGTGCCATCAGTGAGCTAGCGGGGGGCACAGATACGCAGTATTTT. Protein product: CAISELAGGTDTQYF.

This clonotype was seen many times. This chain joins TRBV29-1 and TRBJ2-7; 14 nucleotides agree with TRBD2. The CDR3 length is 16 residues. The ends lost 5 bases at V and 1 base at J; junction bases unmatched: 7. Germline CDR1 reads SQVTM; CDR2 reads ANQGSEA. CDR3 region: CSVFGTSGRDSYEQYF. The CDR3 bases are TGCAGCGTTTTTGGGACTAGCGGGAGAGATTCCTACGAGCAGTACTTC.

The J gene is TRBJ1-2, the V gene TRBV7-9; TRBD1 matches at 8 bases. The length of the CDR3 is 14 residues. Per germline, CDR1 SEHNR and CDR2 FQNEAQ (reference sequence). J gave up 9 bases and V 5 bases, and 11 bases lay outside the gene matches. This chain's CDR3 is CASSVHGQGASYTF. The CDR3 nucleotides read TGTGCCAGCAGCGTCCATGGACAGGGTGCGAGCTACACCTTC.

This clonotype has ten or more counts. The gene calls are TRBV10-2 and TRBJ1-5, with 8 bases aligning to TRBD1. V was clipped by 6 bases and J by 4 bases; unmatched bases: 2. The CDR3 runs 13 residues. Germline CDR1 and CDR2: WSHSY and SAAADI. The CDR3 spells CASRGQVNQPQHF. The CDR3 DNA follows: TGCGCCAGCAGGGGACAGGTAAATCAGCCCCAGCATTTT.

About this clonotype: One base away lies a much larger clone, so this may be a sequencing read error. The CDR3 sequence is CASSSSAQRKGGAFF. In DNA form, the CDR3 reads TGTGCCAGCAGCTCCTCGGCACAGAGAAAAGGTGGAGCTTTCTTT. V usage is TRBV9 and J usage is TRBJ1-1; D call uncertain. Trimming removed 4 bases from V and 10 bases from J, with 23 bases in between. Germline values: CDR1 SGDLS, CDR2 YYNGEE. This CDR3 spans 15 amino acids.

This chain links TRBV9 with TRBJ1-2; D not resolved. This CDR3 is built from 15 residues. V dropped 4 bases and J dropped 8 bases, with 21 bases sitting between them. The germline CDR1 and CDR2 sequences are SGDLS and YYNGEE. The CDR3 reads CASSRRTLTPYGYTF. CDR3 sequence (DNA): TGTGCCAGCAGCCGTAGGACCCTCACCCCCTACGGCTACACCTTC.

This clonotype was recorded many times. Mismatch with germline at one junction end may stem from a read error. This sequence joins TRBV2 and TRBJ1-6; D is undetermined. The CDR3 is made up of 13 amino acids. CDR1 and CDR2 from the germline V gene are SNHLY and FYNNEI. As DNA, the CDR3 is TGTGCCGGCAGACTTACGAAAAATTCACCCCTCCACTTT. Its translation is CAGRLTKNSPLHF.

The chain carries TRBV29-1 and TRBJ1-2; 11 bases match TRBD1. The CDR3 contains 13 residues. After removal of 7 bases from V and 5 bases from J, the junction contained 6 bases not matched to a gene. CDR1 is SQVTM and CDR2 is ANQGSEA in the germline V gene. CDR3 protein: CSAGQGAWYGYTF. CDR3 coding DNA: TGCAGCGCCGGACAGGGGGCTTGGTATGGCTACACCTTC.

Many counts were recorded for this clonotype. The chain has TRBV2 and TRBJ1-6, with D unclear. Trimming took 7 bases from V and 6 from J, leaving 10 bases between them. The CDR3 loop spans 13 amino acids. Germline assignment: CDR1 SNHLY and CDR2 FYNNEI. The CDR3 reads CASTRTLNSPLHF. DNA of the CDR3: TGTGCCAGCACCCGAACTCTTAATTCACCCCTCCACTTT. Variable domain in full (rest from reference TRBV2 and TRBJ1-6): EPEVTQTPSHQVTQMGQEVILRCVPISNHLYFYWYRQILGQKVEFLVSFYNNEISEKSEIFDDQFSVERPDGSNFTLKIRSTKLEDSAMYFCASTRTLNSPLHFGNGTRLTVT.

This clonotype was recorded many times. The gene calls are TRBV9 and TRBJ1-2, with D tentatively TRBD1 (5 bases). Germline V gives CDR1 SGDLS, CDR2 YYNGEE. CDR3 length: 15 residues. V shed 0 bases and J shed 2 bases, with 11 bases lying between them. Written as DNA, the CDR3 is TGTGCCAGCAGCGTAGGTGCAGGGCGGAACTATGGCTACACCTTC. Translating it yields CASSVGAGRNYGYTF.

The chain couples TRBV5-1 to TRBJ2-7, with a weak D call TRBD1 (6 bases). The CDR3 has 14 residues. Trimming left V 5 bases short and J 2 bases short, with 14 bases between. Germline CDR1 SGHRS, CDR2 YFSETQ. This chain's CDR3 is CASSLGTSTYEQYF. CDR3 DNA: TGCGCCAGCAGTCTCGGGACATCTACCTACGAGCAGTACTTC.

The V gene is TRBV15, the J gene TRBJ1-1; the D gene is possibly TRBD1 (5 bases). The length of the CDR3 is 17 residues. V was clipped by 1 base and J by 5 bases, with 20 bases between them. The germline gives CDR1 LNHNV, CDR2 YYDKDF (reference sequence). As DNA, the CDR3 is TGTGCCACCAGCAGAGCACGCGGCCGGGGCTGGGGGACTGAAGCTTTCTTT. It yields the protein CATSRARGRGWGTEAFF.

The chain links TRBV2 to TRBJ1-4, with TRBD1 identical over 7 bases. Germline trimming cut 6 bases from V and 6 bases from J; bases unmatched to any gene: 10. The CDR3 covers 15 residues. Per germline, CDR1 SNHLY and CDR2 FYNNEI. CDR3 nucleotide sequence: TGTGCCAGCAGGGCGCGGACAGGCTTGGATGAAAAACTGTTTTTT. This translates into CASRARTGLDEKLFF.

There are a few counts of this clonotype. This chain uses TRBV7-9 with TRBJ2-7; D is ambiguous. CDR3 size: 13 residues. Trimming removed 6 bases at V and 3 bases at J, with 12 bases between. The V gene's germline CDR1 is SEHNR and CDR2 FQNEAQ (reference sequence). The CDR3 spells CASSRSIFYEQYF. Written as DNA, the CDR3 is TGTGCCAGCAGTCGAAGCATATTCTACGAGCAGTACTTC.

In this sample, this clonotype turned up many times. This chain connects TRBV24-1 to TRBJ2-5; D gene ambiguous. CDR3 size: 12 residues. Trimming took 7 bases from V and 1 from J, leaving 6 bases between them. Germline assignment: CDR1 KGHDR and CDR2 SFDVKD. CDR3 coding DNA: TGTGCCACCAGGGGTTCCCAAGAGACCCAGTACTTC. The encoded protein is CATRGSQETQYF.

This chain links TRBV25-1 with TRBJ2-5; weak D call: TRBD2 (6 bases). Trimming pared 5 bases from V and 5 bases from J, leaving 15 bases between. The length of the CDR3 is 14 residues. Germline lookup yields CDR1 MGHDK and CDR2 SYGVNS. In DNA, the CDR3 is TGTGCCAGCAGTCCAGGGACTCCGGGGGAGACCCAGTACTTC. Amino acid sequence: CASSPGTPGETQYF.

With regard to this clonotype: A read error may produce the germline difference seen at one junction end. The gene calls are TRBV10-2 and TRBJ1-5; D not resolved. There are 16 residues in the CDR3. CDR1 and CDR2 (germline): WSHSY, SAAADI. CDR3 nucleotide sequence: TGTGCCAGCACCCCAACCGGGTTGGGTGGCAATCAGCCCCAGCATTTT. Its translation: CASTPTGLGGNQPQHF.

Remarks on this clonotype: One base away lies a much larger clone, so this may be a sequencing read error. This chain joins TRBV7-9 and TRBJ2-2; 13 bases fit TRBD2. Germline lookup yields CDR1 SEHNR and CDR2 FQNEAQ (reference sequence). The CDR3 is made up of 16 amino acids. The CDR3, as DNA: TGTGCCAGCAGCTCGGGACTAGCGGGGAACACCGGGGAGCTGTCTTTT. It specifies CASSSGLAGNTGELSF.